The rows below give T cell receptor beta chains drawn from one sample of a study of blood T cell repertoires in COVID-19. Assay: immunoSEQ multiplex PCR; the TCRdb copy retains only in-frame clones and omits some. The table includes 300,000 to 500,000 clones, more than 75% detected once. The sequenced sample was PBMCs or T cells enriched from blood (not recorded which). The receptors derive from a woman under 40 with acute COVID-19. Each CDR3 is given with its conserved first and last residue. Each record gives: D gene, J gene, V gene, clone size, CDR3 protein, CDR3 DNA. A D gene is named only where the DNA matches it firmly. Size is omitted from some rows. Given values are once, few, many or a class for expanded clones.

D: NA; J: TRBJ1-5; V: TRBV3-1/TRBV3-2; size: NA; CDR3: CASSHAGAFQPQHF; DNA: TGTGCCAGCAGCCACGCGGGGGCATTTCAGCCCCAGCATTTT
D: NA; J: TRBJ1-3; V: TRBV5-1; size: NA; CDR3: CASSDISGNTIYF; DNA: TGCGCCAGCAGCGACATATCTGGAAACACCATATATTTT
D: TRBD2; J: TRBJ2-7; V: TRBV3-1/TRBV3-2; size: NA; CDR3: CASSPLGPGGRGDEQYF; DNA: TGTGCCAGCAGTCCGTTGGGTCCGGGGGGTAGGGGCGACGAGCAGTACTTC
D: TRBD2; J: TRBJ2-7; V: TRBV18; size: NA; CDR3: CASSPLARDYAEQYF; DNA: TGTGCCAGCTCCCCGCTGGCCCGGGACTACGCTGAGCAGTACTTC
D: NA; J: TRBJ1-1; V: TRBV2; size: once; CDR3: CATKNNRRNTEAFF; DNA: TGTGCCACCAAAAATAACAGGAGAAACACTGAAGCTTTCTTT
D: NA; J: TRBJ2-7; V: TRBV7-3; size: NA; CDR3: CTSSLNRNYEQYF; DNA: TGTACCAGCAGCTTAAACAGGAACTACGAGCAGTACTTC
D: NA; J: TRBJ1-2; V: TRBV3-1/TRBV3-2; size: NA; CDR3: CASSQKSLWDIRGGYTF; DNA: TGTGCCAGCAGCCAAAAAAGCCTCTGGGACATCCGGGGTGGCTACACCTTC
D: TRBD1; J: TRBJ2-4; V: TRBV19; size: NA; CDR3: CASSILSDRQNIQYF; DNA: TGTGCCAGTAGTATACTCTCGGACAGGCAAAACATTCAGTACTTC
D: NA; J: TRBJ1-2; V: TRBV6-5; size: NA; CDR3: CASSYSTGFYGYTF; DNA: TGTGCCAGCAGTTACTCAACAGGGTTCTATGGCTACACCTTC
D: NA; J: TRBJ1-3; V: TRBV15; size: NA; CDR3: CATSIGGAIGGNTIYF; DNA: TGTGCCACCAGCATAGGGGGGGCTATCGGAGGAAACACCATATATTTT
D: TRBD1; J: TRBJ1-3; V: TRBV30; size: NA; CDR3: CAWRQGASGNTIYF; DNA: TGTGCCTGGAGACAGGGGGCCTCTGGAAACACCATATATTTT
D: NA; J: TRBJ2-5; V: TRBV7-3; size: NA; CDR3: CASSHLGETQYF; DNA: TGTGCCAGCAGCCACCTCGGGGAGACCCAGTACTTC
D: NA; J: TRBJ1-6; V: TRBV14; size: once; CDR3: CASSHQVHSPLHF; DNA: TGTGCCAGCAGCCACCAGGTACATTCACCCCTCCACTTT
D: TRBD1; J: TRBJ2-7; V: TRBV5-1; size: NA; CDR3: CASSFGDRGYEQYF; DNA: TGCGCCAGCAGCTTTGGAGACAGGGGCTACGAGCAGTACTTC
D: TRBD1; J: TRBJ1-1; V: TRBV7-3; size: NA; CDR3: CASSLRGQGPVRRTEAFF; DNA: TGTGCCAGCAGCTTAAGGGGACAGGGCCCGGTCAGGCGGACTGAAGCTTTCTTT
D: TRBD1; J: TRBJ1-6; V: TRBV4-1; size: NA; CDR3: CASSQGQGISYNSPLHF; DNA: TGCGCCAGCAGCCAAGGACAGGGGATATCCTATAATTCACCCCTCCACTTT
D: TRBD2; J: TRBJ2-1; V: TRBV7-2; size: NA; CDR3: CASSLSGGPYNEQFF; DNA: TGTGCCAGCAGCTTAAGCGGGGGCCCCTACAATGAGCAGTTCTTC
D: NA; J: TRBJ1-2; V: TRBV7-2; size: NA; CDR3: CASSLGGENYGYTF; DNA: TGTGCCAGCAGCTTAGGTGGAGAAAACTATGGCTACACCTTC
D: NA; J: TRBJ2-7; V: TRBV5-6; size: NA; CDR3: CASSSIGGGSYEQYF; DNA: TGTGCCAGCAGCTCAATCGGCGGTGGGTCCTACGAGCAGTACTTC
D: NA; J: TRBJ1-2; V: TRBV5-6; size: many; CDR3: CASSWRGFYTF; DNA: TGTGCCAGCAGCTGGCGGGGGTTCTACACCTTC
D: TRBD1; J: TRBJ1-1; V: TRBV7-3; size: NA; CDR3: CASRAQGGTEAFF; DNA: TGTGCCAGCAGAGCACAGGGGGGCACTGAAGCTTTCTTT
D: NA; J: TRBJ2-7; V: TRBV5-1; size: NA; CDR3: CASSLASGYEQYF; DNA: TGCGCCAGCAGCTTGGCCTCGGGGTACGAGCAGTACTTC
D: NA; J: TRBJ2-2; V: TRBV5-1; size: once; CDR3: CASSPSDSGELFF; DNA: TGCGCCAGCAGCCCCTCAGATTCCGGGGAGCTGTTTTTT
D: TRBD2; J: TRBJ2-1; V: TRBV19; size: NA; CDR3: CASSTRAWTSGNNEQFF; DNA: TGTGCCAGTAGTACTCGAGCGTGGACTAGCGGAAACAATGAGCAGTTCTTC
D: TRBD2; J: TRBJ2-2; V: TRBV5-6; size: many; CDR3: CASSLGLADNTGELFF; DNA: TGTGCCAGCAGCCTCGGACTAGCGGATAACACCGGGGAGCTGTTTTTT
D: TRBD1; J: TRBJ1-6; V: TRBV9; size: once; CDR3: CASSAQGNHSPLHF; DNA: TGTGCCAGCAGCGCACAGGGGAATCATTCACCCCTCCACTTT
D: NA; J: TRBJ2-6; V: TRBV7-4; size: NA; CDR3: CASSLFPPGISGANVLTF; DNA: TGTGCCAGCAGCTTATTCCCGCCAGGGATCTCTGGGGCCAACGTCCTGACTTTC
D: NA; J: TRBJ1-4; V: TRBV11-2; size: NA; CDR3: CASSSSIQGATNEKLFF; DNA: TGTGCCAGCAGTTCTTCCATACAGGGTGCAACTAATGAAAAACTGTTTTTT
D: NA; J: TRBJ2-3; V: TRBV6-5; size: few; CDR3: CASSTERASTDTQYF; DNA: TGTGCCAGCAGTACAGAGCGGGCGAGCACAGATACGCAGTATTTT